Listed below are T cell receptor beta chains from one sample, sequenced in a study of a mutant IDH1 vaccine in newly diagnosed glioma. Generated by immunoSEQ multiplex PCR, the TCRdb table keeps only in-frame clones and is missing some. Of over 35,000 clones in the sample, 91% were seen once. Antigens for these TCRs are unknown. The material sequenced was PBMCs, taken from a glioma patient whose treatment included an IDH1 peptide vaccine. All receptors derive from a man aged 50 to 60 with glioma. Each CDR3 is given with its conserved first and last residue. The D gene is left open where the match is weak. Clone sizes are given selectively: once, few, many, or a class where the clone is expanded.

J: TRBJ2-5
V: TRBV7-9
size: .
D: .
DNA: TGTGCCAGCAGCCCCGGGACCCCAGTCAGGGAGACCCAGTACTTC
CDR3: CASSPGTPVRETQYF

J: TRBJ2-5
V: TRBV6-1
size: once
D: .
DNA: TGTGCCAGTGCGGCCGGAGAGACCCAGTACTTC
CDR3: CASAAGETQYF

J: TRBJ2-1
V: TRBV9
size: .
D: .
DNA: TGTGCCAGCAGCGTAGAGGCAGATTACAATGAGCAGTTCTTC
CDR3: CASSVEADYNEQFF

J: TRBJ2-3
V: TRBV6-1
size: .
D: .
DNA: TGTGCCAGCATCGGCCGGGGTAGCACAGATACGCAGTATTTT
CDR3: CASIGRGSTDTQYF

J: TRBJ2-1
V: TRBV12-2
size: .
D: .
DNA: TGTGCAAGTCGCGGGAACGACAGGGCCTACAATGAGCAGTTCTTC
CDR3: CASRGNDRAYNEQFF

J: TRBJ2-7
V: TRBV6-1
size: .
D: .
DNA: TGTGCCAGCACCCTCGCGGGGACCTACGAGCAGTACTTC
CDR3: CASTLAGTYEQYF

J: TRBJ1-3
V: TRBV28
size: .
D: TRBD1
DNA: TGTGCCAGCAGTATGACAGGGTCTGGAAACACCATATATTTT
CDR3: CASSMTGSGNTIYF

J: TRBJ1-2
V: TRBV4-3
size: .
D: .
DNA: TGCGCCAGCAGCCAAGAAGCGGCTAACTATGGCTACACCTTC
CDR3: CASSQEAANYGYTF

J: TRBJ1-5
V: TRBV18
size: .
D: .
DNA: TGTGCCAGCTCGCCTCTCACCCGGGACTCCGAGGGGCATTTT
CDR3: CASSPLTRDSEGHF

J: TRBJ1-2
V: TRBV5-1
size: .
D: .
DNA: TGCGCCAGCAGCGCCGTTGAGCCCTCTAACTATGGCTACACCTTC
CDR3: CASSAVEPSNYGYTF

J: TRBJ2-7
V: TRBV2
size: .
D: TRBD2
DNA: TGTGCCAGCAGTGATGAGGCGGGAGCCTACGAGCAGTACTTC
CDR3: CASSDEAGAYEQYF

J: TRBJ2-1
V: TRBV2
size: .
D: .
DNA: TGTGCCAGCAGTTGGTTAAATGAGCAGTTCTTC
CDR3: CASSWLNEQFF

J: TRBJ2-7
V: TRBV28
size: .
D: .
DNA: TGTGCCAGCAGTCCCGGGGGACGGATAACCTACGAGCAGTACTTC
CDR3: CASSPGGRITYEQYF

J: TRBJ2-7
V: TRBV13
size: .
D: .
DNA: TGTGCCAGCAGCTTAGGTCTTAACTCCTACGAGCAGTACTTC
CDR3: CASSLGLNSYEQYF

J: TRBJ2-7
V: TRBV11-2
size: .
D: .
DNA: TGTGCCAGCAGCTTGGTACAGGGCTACGAGCAGTACTTC
CDR3: CASSLVQGYEQYF

J: TRBJ2-7
V: TRBV20-1
size: .
D: .
DNA: TGCAGTGCGATTAGCTCTTACGAGCAGTACTTC
CDR3: CSAISSYEQYF

J: TRBJ2-7
V: TRBV7-2
size: .
D: .
DNA: TGTGCCAGCAGCTTAGAAGTGTCCGAGCAGTACTTC
CDR3: CASSLEVSEQYF

J: TRBJ2-1
V: TRBV11-2
size: .
D: .
DNA: TGTGCCAGCGGGCGGTGGAGAGGCCCCTACAATGAGCAGTTCTTC
CDR3: CASGRWRGPYNEQFF

J: TRBJ1-1
V: TRBV5-1
size: .
D: .
DNA: TGCGCCAGCAGCTACCGGGAGAACACTGAAGCTTTCTTT
CDR3: CASSYRENTEAFF

J: TRBJ2-1
V: TRBV18
size: .
D: .
DNA: TGTGCCAGCTCACCGTCCGCAGGGCGTGCCTCCTACAATGAGCAGTTCTTC
CDR3: CASSPSAGRASYNEQFF

J: TRBJ1-5
V: TRBV7-9
size: .
D: TRBD1
DNA: TGTGCCGTTAGGACAGGAGTCAATCAGCCCCAGCATTTT
CDR3: CAVRTGVNQPQHF

J: TRBJ1-3
V: TRBV6-6
size: few
D: .
DNA: TGTGCCAGCTCCCGAAAGGAGTGGAACTCTGGAAACACCATATATTTT
CDR3: CASSRKEWNSGNTIYF

J: TRBJ2-5
V: TRBV5-1
size: .
D: .
DNA: TGCGCCAGCAGCGGAGCACGGACGCGGGAGACCCAGTACTTC
CDR3: CASSGARTRETQYF

J: TRBJ2-3
V: TRBV7-2
size: .
D: TRBD2
DNA: TGTGCCAGCAGCGGGGGGGGTTGGCGGGGCACAGATACGCAGTATTTT
CDR3: CASSGGGWRGTDTQYF

J: TRBJ2-3
V: TRBV5-3
size: once
D: TRBD2
DNA: TGTGCCGGATGGGAGGGAGACCCATTCACAGATACGCAGTATTTT
CDR3: CAGWEGDPFTDTQYF

J: TRBJ1-3
V: TRBV2
size: .
D: .
DNA: TGTGCCAGCAGTGTACGCTCCCAGGCTGGAAACACCATATATTTT
CDR3: CASSVRSQAGNTIYF

J: TRBJ2-1
V: TRBV9
size: once
D: TRBD1
DNA: TGTGCCAGTCAGCCGGGACAGCATACCCATGAGCAGTTCTTC
CDR3: CASQPGQHTHEQFF

J: TRBJ1-1
V: TRBV5-6
size: .
D: .
DNA: TGTGCCAGCAGCCTCCCGGGGGTACCGGGTTCAGGTTTTTTT
CDR3: CASSLPGVPGSGFF

J: TRBJ1-4
V: TRBV4-3
size: .
D: .
DNA: TGCGCCAGCAGCCAAGATGAGACAACTAATGAAAAACTGTTTTTT
CDR3: CASSQDETTNEKLFF

J: TRBJ2-7
V: TRBV25-1
size: .
D: TRBD1
DNA: TGTGCCAGCAGTGGGAGGATACAGGGGTCGTACGAGCAGTACTTC
CDR3: CASSGRIQGSYEQYF

J: TRBJ1-2
V: TRBV19
size: .
D: TRBD1
DNA: TGTGCCACCACCGGAGCTCCGGGACAGGGGAGTGGCTACACCTTC
CDR3: CATTGAPGQGSGYTF

J: TRBJ2-7
V: TRBV6-5
size: .
D: TRBD1
DNA: TGTGCCAGCAGGGTCAGCCGGGACAGGGCCTACGAGCAGTACTTC
CDR3: CASRVSRDRAYEQYF

J: TRBJ1-4
V: TRBV7-9
size: .
D: .
DNA: TGTGCCAGCAGCTTACAGGGAACTAATGAAAAACTGTTTTTT
CDR3: CASSLQGTNEKLFF

J: TRBJ2-7
V: TRBV4-1
size: .
D: .
DNA: TGCGCCAGCAGCCCGAGGGAGGGGGCAGCCTACGAGCAGTACTTC
CDR3: CASSPREGAAYEQYF

J: TRBJ2-7
V: TRBV5-8
size: once
D: .
DNA: TGTGCCAGCAGCTTGGCCGGACTCAGCTCCTACGAGCAGTACTTC
CDR3: CASSLAGLSSYEQYF

J: TRBJ1-5
V: TRBV2
size: .
D: TRBD1
DNA: TGTGCCAGCAAAGGGACAGGGGGAGGTCAGCCCCAGCATTTT
CDR3: CASKGTGGGQPQHF

J: TRBJ2-3
V: TRBV9
size: .
D: TRBD2
DNA: TGTGCCAGCAGCGTAGAGGGTAGCGGGGGGTTCGCAGATACGCAGTATTTT
CDR3: CASSVEGSGGFADTQYF

J: TRBJ2-2
V: TRBV2
size: few
D: TRBD1
DNA: TGTGCCAGCAGTCCTGACAGGGGTATCGGGGAGCTGTTTTTT
CDR3: CASSPDRGIGELFF

J: TRBJ2-7
V: TRBV5-4
size: .
D: .
DNA: TGTGCCAGCAGCTTCAATAGTCAGGGACCCGAGCAGTACTTC
CDR3: CASSFNSQGPEQYF

J: TRBJ1-1
V: TRBV25-1
size: .
D: .
DNA: TGTGCCAGCAGTGAATTGGAGAACGGATTGACTGAAGCTTTCTTT
CDR3: CASSELENGLTEAFF

J: TRBJ2-1
V: TRBV2
size: .
D: TRBD2
DNA: TGTGCCAGCAGCGCCGGACTAGCGGGTAATGAGCAGTTCTTC
CDR3: CASSAGLAGNEQFF

J: TRBJ1-5
V: TRBV6-1
size: few
D: .
DNA: TGTGCCAGCAGTGAGTCACAGGACCAGCCCCAGCATTTT
CDR3: CASSESQDQPQHF

J: TRBJ2-2
V: TRBV4-3
size: .
D: .
DNA: TGCGCCAGCAGCCAGGGGTCGAGGGTCACCGGGGAGCTGTTTTTT
CDR3: CASSQGSRVTGELFF

J: TRBJ2-5
V: TRBV5-1
size: .
D: .
DNA: TGCGCCAGCAGCTTTTCGGGGATCTGGGGGGCCGGCGAGACCCAGTACTTC
CDR3: CASSFSGIWGAGETQYF

J: TRBJ2-2
V: TRBV27
size: once
D: TRBD1
DNA: TGTGCCAGCAGTTCTAGGACAGGCGGAAGCACCGGGGAGCTGTTTTTT
CDR3: CASSSRTGGSTGELFF

J: TRBJ1-2
V: TRBV2
size: .
D: .
DNA: TGTGCCAGCAGCCTAGACAGTCACTATGGCTACACCTTC
CDR3: CASSLDSHYGYTF

J: TRBJ2-4
V: TRBV7-9
size: once
D: .
DNA: TGTGCCAGCAGCTTAGCAAAAAACATTCAGTACTTC
CDR3: CASSLAKNIQYF

J: TRBJ1-5
V: TRBV30
size: .
D: .
DNA: TGTGCCTGGAACCGGGACAGCAATCAGCCCCAGCATTTT
CDR3: CAWNRDSNQPQHF

J: TRBJ1-5
V: TRBV28
size: .
D: .
DNA: TGTGCCAGCAGTTTCAGGGCCCCAAAGCCCCAGCATTTT
CDR3: CASSFRAPKPQHF

J: TRBJ1-6
V: TRBV19
size: .
D: TRBD1
DNA: TGTGCCAGTAGGTACCGGGACAGCAAGGCGAATTCACCCCTCCACTTT
CDR3: CASRYRDSKANSPLHF

J: TRBJ1-4
V: TRBV27
size: .
D: .
DNA: TGTGCCAGCAGTTTCCCCTCCAGCGGAAAACTGTTTTTT
CDR3: CASSFPSSGKLFF

J: TRBJ1-5
V: TRBV30
size: .
D: TRBD1
DNA: TGTGCCTGGAGTGGACAGGGGAAAGCGCCCCAGCATTTT
CDR3: CAWSGQGKAPQHF

J: TRBJ2-7
V: TRBV13
size: .
D: TRBD2
DNA: TGTGCCAGCAGCTTAGGACGGACTAGCGGGAGACCCGGGCAGTACTTC
CDR3: CASSLGRTSGRPGQYF